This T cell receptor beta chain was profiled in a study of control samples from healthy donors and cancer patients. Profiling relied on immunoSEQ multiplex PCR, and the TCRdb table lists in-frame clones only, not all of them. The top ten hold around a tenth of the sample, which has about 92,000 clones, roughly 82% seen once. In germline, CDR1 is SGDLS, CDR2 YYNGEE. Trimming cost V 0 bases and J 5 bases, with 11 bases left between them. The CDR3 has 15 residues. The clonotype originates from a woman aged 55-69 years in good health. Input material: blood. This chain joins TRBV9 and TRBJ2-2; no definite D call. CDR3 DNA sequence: TGTGCCAGCAGCGTAGTCTCCGGCCCAACCGGGGAGCTGTTTTTT. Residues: CASSVVSGPTGELFF.